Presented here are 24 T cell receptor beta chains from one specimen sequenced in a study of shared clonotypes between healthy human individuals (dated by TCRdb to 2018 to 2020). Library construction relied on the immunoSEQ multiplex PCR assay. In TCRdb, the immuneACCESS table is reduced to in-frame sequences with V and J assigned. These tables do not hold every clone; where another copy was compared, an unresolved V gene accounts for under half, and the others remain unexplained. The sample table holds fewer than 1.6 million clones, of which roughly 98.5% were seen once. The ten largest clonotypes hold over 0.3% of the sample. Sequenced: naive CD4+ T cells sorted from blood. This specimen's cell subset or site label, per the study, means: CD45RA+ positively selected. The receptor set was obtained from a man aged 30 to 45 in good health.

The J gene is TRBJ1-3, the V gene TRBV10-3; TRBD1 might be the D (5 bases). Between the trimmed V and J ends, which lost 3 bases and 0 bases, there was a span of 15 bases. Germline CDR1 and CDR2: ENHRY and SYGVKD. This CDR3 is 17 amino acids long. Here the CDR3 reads CAISETGKGDSGNTIYF. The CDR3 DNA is TGTGCCATCAGTGAAACAGGAAAAGGAGACTCTGGAAACACCATATATTTT.

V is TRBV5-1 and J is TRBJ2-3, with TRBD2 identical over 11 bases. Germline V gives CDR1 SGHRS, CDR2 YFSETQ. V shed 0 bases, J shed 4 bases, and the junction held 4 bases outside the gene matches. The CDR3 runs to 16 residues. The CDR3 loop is CASSLVLAGGPDTQYF. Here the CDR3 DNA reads TGCGCCAGCAGCTTGGTCTTAGCGGGAGGGCCAGATACGCAGTATTTT.

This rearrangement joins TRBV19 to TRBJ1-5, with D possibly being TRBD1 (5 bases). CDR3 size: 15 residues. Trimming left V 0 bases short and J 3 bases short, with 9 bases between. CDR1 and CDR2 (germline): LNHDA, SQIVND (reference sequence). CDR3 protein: CASSIEGQDNQPQHF. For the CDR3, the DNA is TGTGCCAGTAGTATAGAGGGGCAGGACAATCAGCCCCAGCATTTT. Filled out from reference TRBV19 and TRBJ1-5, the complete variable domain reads DGGITQSPKYLFRKEGQNVTLSCEQNLNHDAMYWYRQDPGQGLRLIYYSQIVNDFQKGDIAEGYSVSREKKESFPLTVTSAQKNPTAFYLCASSIEGQDNQPQHFGDGTRLSIL.

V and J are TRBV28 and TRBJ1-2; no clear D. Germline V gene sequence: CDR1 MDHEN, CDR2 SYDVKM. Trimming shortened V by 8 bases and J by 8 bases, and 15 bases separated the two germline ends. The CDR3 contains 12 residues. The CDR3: CASSTEVRGYTF. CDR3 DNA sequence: TGTGCCAGCTCCACAGAGGTCCGCGGCTACACCTTC.

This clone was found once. In DNA form, the CDR3 reads TGTGCCAGCACCGCCTGGTCCAGCACAGATACGCAGTATTTT. Amino acids: CASTAWSSTDTQYF. The gene calls are TRBV7-2 and TRBJ2-3; D gene uncertain. CDR3 length: 14 residues. Germline V gene lookup returns CDR1 SGHTA and CDR2 FQGNSA. V was pared by 7 bases and J by 0 bases, with 11 bases between.

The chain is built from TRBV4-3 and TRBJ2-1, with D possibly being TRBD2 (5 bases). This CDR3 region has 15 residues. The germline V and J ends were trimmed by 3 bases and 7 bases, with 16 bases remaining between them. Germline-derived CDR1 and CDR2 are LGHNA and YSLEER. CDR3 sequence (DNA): TGCGCCAGCAGCCAGTTAGCGTCCCCAGAGAATGAGCAGTTCTTC. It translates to CASSQLASPENEQFF.

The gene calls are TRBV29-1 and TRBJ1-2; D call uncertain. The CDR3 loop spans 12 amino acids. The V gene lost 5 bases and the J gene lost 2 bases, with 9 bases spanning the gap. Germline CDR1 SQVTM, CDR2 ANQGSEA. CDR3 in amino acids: CSVLGQNYGYTF. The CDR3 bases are TGCAGCGTTCTCGGCCAGAACTATGGCTACACCTTC. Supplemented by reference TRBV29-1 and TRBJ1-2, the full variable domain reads SAVISQKPSRDICQRGTSLTIQCQVDSQVTMMFWYRQQPGQSLTLIATANQGSEATYESGFVIDKFPISRPNLTFSTLTVSNMSPEDSSIYLCSVLGQNYGYTFGSGTRLTVV.

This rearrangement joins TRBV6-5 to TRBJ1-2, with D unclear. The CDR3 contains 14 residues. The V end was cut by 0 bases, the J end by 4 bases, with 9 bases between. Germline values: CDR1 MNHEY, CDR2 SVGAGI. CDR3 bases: TGTGCCAGCAGTTACTCGAAGTGGGCCTATGGCTACACCTTC. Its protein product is CASSYSKWAYGYTF.

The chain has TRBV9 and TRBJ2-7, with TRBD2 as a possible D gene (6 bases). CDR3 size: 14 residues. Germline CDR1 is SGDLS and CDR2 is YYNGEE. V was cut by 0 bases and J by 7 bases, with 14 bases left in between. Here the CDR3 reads CASSVGDSRGEQYF. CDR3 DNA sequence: TGTGCCAGCAGCGTAGGAGATTCCCGGGGGGAGCAGTACTTC.

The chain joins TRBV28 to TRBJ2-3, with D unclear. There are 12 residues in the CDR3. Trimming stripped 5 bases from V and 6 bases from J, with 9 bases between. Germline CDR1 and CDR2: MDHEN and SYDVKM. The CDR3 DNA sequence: TGTGCCAGCAGTGGGGTTTGGGATACGCAGTATTTT. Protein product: CASSGVWDTQYF.

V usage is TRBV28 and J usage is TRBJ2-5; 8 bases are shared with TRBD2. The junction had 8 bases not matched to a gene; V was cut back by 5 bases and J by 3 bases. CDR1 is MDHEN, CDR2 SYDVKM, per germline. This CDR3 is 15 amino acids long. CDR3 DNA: TGTGCCAGCAGTAGGGGGGCAGCGGGAGAAGAGACCCAGTACTTC. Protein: CASSRGAAGEETQYF.

The CDR3 DNA sequence: TGTGCCAGCTCACCACGCGTGCGGGAGAGGAATGAGCAGTTCTTC. Translation gives CASSPRVRERNEQFF. The chain joins TRBV18 to TRBJ2-1; 7 bases are a match to TRBD2. The CDR3 is 15 amino acids. CDR1 is KGHSH and CDR2 is LQKENI in the germline V gene. The V segment lost 1 base and the J segment 7 bases; nucleotides outside the gene matches: 7.

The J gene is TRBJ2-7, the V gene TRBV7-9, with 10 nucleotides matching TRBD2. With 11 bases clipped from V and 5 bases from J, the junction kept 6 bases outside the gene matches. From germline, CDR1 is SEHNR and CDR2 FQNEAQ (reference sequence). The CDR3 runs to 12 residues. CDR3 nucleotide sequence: TGTGCCCATGGGCTAGCGGGAGACGAGCAGTACTTC. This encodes CAHGLAGDEQYF.

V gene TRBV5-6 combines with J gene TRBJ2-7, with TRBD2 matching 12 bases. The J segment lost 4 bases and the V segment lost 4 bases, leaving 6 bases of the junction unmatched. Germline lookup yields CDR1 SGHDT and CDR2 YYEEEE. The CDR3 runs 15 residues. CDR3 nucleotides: TGTGCCAGCAGCCCACGGACTAGCGGGATTTACGAGCAGTACTTC. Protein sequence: CASSPRTSGIYEQYF.

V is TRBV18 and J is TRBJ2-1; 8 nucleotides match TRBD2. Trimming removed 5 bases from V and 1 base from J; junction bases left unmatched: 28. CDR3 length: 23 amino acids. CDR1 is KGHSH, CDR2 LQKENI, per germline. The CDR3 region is CASSSTQALGGLPSGSSYNEQFF. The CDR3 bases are TGTGCCAGCTCATCAACACAGGCCTTAGGAGGATTACCAAGCGGGAGTTCCTACAATGAGCAGTTCTTC.

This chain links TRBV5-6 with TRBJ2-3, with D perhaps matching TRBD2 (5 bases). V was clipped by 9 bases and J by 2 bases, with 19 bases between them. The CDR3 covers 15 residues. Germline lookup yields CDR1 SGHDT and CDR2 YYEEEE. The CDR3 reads CATFRSGPFTDTQYF. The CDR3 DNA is TGTGCCACCTTTCGGAGCGGCCCTTTCACAGATACGCAGTATTTT.

CDR3 amino acids: CASSLWQPGTSGRNEQFF. The CDR3 DNA sequence: TGTGCCAGCAGCTTGTGGCAGCCCGGGACTAGCGGGAGGAATGAGCAGTTCTTC. The V call is TRBV5-6, the J call TRBJ2-1, with 15 bases fitting TRBD2. The CDR3 covers 18 residues. Germline V gene lookup returns CDR1 SGHDT and CDR2 YYEEEE. With V trimmed by 1 base and J by 7 bases, 9 bases remained unmatched.

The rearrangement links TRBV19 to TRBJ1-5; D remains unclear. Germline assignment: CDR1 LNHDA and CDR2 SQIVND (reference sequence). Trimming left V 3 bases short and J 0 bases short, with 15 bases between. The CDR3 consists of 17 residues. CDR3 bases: TGTGCCAGTAGTATTGTTCCTCGTTGGGGTAGCAATCAGCCCCAGCATTTT. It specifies CASSIVPRWGSNQPQHF. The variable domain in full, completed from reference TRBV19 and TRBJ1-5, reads DGGITQSPKYLFRKEGQNVTLSCEQNLNHDAMYWYRQDPGQGLRLIYYSQIVNDFQKGDIAEGYSVSREKKESFPLTVTSAQKNPTAFYLCASSIVPRWGSNQPQHFGDGTRLSIL.

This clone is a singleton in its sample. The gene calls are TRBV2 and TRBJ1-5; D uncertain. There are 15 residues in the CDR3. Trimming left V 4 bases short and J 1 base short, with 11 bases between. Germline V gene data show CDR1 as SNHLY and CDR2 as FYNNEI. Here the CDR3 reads CASSGPGLSNQPQHF. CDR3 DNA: TGTGCCAGCAGTGGCCCGGGTCTCAGCAATCAGCCCCAGCATTTT.

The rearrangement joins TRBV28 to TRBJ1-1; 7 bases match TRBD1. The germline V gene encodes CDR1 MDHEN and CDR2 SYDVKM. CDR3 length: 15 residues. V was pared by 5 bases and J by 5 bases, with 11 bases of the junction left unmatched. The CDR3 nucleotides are TGTGCCAGCAGTAGACAGGGAACGATGAGAACTGAAGCTTTCTTT. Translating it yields CASSRQGTMRTEAFF.

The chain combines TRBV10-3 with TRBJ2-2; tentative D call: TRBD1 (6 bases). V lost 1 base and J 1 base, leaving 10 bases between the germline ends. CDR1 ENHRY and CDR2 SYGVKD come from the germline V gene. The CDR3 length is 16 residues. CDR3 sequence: CAISEFGTLNTGELFF. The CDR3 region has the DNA TGTGCCATCAGTGAGTTCGGGACACTGAACACCGGGGAGCTGTTTTTT.

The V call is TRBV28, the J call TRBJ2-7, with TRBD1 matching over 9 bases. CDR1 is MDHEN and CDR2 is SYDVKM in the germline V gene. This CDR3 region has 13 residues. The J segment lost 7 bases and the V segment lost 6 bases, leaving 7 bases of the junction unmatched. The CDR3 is CASRPGQGLEQYF. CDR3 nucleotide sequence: TGTGCCAGCAGACCCGGACAGGGGCTGGAGCAGTACTTC.

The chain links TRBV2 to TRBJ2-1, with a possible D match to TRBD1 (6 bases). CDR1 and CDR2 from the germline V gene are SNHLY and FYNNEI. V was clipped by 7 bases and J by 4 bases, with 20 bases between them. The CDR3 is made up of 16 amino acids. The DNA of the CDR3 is TGTGCCAGCACTAAAGAGGGGGTTCGGCTTTACAATGAGCAGTTCTTC. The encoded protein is CASTKEGVRLYNEQFF.

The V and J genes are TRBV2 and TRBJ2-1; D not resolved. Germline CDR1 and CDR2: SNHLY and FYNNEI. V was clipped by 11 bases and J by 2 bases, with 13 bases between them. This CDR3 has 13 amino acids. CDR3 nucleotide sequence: TGTGCCGACGCACAACTGACCTACAATGAGCAGTTCTTC. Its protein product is CADAQLTYNEQFF.